Detailed here is one TCR beta chain. Its antigen remains unknown. V gave up 3 bases and J gave up 4 bases, with 16 bases separating them. The V gene's germline CDR1 is KGHSH and CDR2 LQKENI. This CDR3 comprises 15 residues. This sample was included in a study of beta chain features in type 1 diabetes. Findings and caveats of the study: For cells with high TCR expression, cDNA sequencing could yield over-representation. VDJ junctions from patients with type 1 diabetes contained fewer insertions and more deletions.

cDNA synthesis used the whole RNA isolate, giving expressed TCRB sequences. The average output of naive, central memory and regulatory T cell samples was approximately 3.8 million reads. Sequencing was performed with immunoSEQ multiplex PCR; in TCRdb, only in-frame clones are kept and a portion is missing. The sample has about 450,000 clones, 9.5% to 12% seen once. The sample was naive CD4+ T cells from blood. This TCR derives from a woman under 30 in good health. The V and J genes are TRBV18 and TRBJ2-7; possible D gene TRBD2, 6 bases. CDR3 in DNA: TGTGCCAGCTCACCCGCCGGCGGGATGATATACGAGCAGTACTTC. Translating gives CASSPAGGMIYEQYF.